What follows is one TCR beta chain and its context. After removal of 10 bases from V and 1 base from J, the junction contained 4 bases not matched to a gene. CDR3 length: 13 residues. This record belongs to a study of CD8 T cells in Susac syndrome. High-throughput TCR beta sequencing covered peripheral CD8+ and CD4+ T cells. Isolation of CD8+ and CD4+ T cells was performed negatively, whereas enrichment of TEMRA cells was done by FACS. RNA, at roughly 0.5 to 1 ug, was reverse transcribed with random hexamers. immunoSEQ multiplex PCR amplified TCR beta CDR3 across 54 Vbeta, 13 Jbeta. TCRdb re-called the immunoSEQ multiplex PCR reads with MiXCR, one entry per CDR3 protein. The table shows 200,000 to 250,000 distinct CDR3 sequences, with about 95% occurring only once.

Sequenced material: CD4+ T cells from PBMCs. The receptor comes from a human donor with multiple sclerosis. The chain is built from TRBV12-3 or TRBV12-4 and TRBJ2-1; TRBD1 aligns across 7 bases. The CDR3 spells CATTGVSYNEQFF. As DNA, the CDR3 is TGTGCCACCACAGGGGTTTCCTACAATGAGCAGTTCTTC.